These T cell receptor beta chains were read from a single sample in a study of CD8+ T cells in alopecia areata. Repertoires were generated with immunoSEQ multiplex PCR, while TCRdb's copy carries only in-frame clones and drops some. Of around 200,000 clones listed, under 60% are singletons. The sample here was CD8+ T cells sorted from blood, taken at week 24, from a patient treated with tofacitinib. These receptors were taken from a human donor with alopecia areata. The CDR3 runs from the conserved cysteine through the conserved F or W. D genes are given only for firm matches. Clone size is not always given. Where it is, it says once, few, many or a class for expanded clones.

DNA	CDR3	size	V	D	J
TGCGCCAGCAGCCAAGTCCGTCGCTATGGCTACACCTTC	CASSQVRRYGYTF	.	TRBV4-1	.	TRBJ1-2
TGTGCCAGCAGTGGACAGTGGGATCGAGCCTACAATGAGCAGTTCTTC	CASSGQWDRAYNEQFF	few	TRBV2	.	TRBJ2-1
TGTGCCAGCAGCTTTCTGGGTAGCGGGGGGCTAATATACGAGCAGTACTTC	CASSFLGSGGLIYEQYF	.	TRBV11-2	TRBD2	TRBJ2-7
TGTGCCAGCATCGGGGGTTCGGGGGAGACGCAGTATTTT	CASIGGSGETQYF	.	TRBV27	.	TRBJ2-3
TGCGCCAGCAGCAGGACAGGGACCCAGCCCCAGCATTTT	CASSRTGTQPQHF	.	TRBV4-1	TRBD1	TRBJ1-5
TGTGCCAGCAGCAGCAGAGATCTCGGGGGCTACGAGCAGTACTTC	CASSSRDLGGYEQYF	many	TRBV7-8	.	TRBJ2-7
TGTGCCAGCTCACCATGGCGGACACCAGGCTATGGCTACACCTTC	CASSPWRTPGYGYTF	.	TRBV18	.	TRBJ1-2
TGTGCCAGCAGAAGGGAGAACCAAGAGACCCAGTACTTC	CASRRENQETQYF	.	TRBV7-8	.	TRBJ2-5
TGTGCCAGCAGCCTGACAGGGCGGAACGAGCAGTACTTC	CASSLTGRNEQYF	.	TRBV27	TRBD1	TRBJ2-7
TGCAGCGTGGAGAAAGGGTGGCCAGATACGCAGTATTTT	CSVEKGWPDTQYF	.	TRBV29-1	.	TRBJ2-3
TGTGCCAGCAGTTGGGGGCCGGTAAGAGATAATTACGAGCAGTACTTC	CASSWGPVRDNYEQYF	.	TRBV28	.	TRBJ2-7
TGTGCCAGCAGTTCGCAGAGCTCCTACAATGAGCAGTTCTTC	CASSSQSSYNEQFF	.	TRBV6-5	.	TRBJ2-1
TGTGCCAGCAGTACAGGGAACTCCTACGAGCAGTACTTC	CASSTGNSYEQYF	few	TRBV27	.	TRBJ2-7
TGCGCCAGCAGCCAAGAGGGGAGTAGCGGGGGCTACGAGCAGTACTTC	CASSQEGSSGGYEQYF	.	TRBV4-1	TRBD2	TRBJ2-7
TGCGCCAGCAGCTCCCGGACAGGGGGCCTGGATGAGCAGTTCTTC	CASSSRTGGLDEQFF	.	TRBV5-1	TRBD1	TRBJ2-1
TGTGCCTGGAGTGAAGGCGACGGAATCCCACTCTACTCTGGAAACACCATATATTTT	CAWSEGDGIPLYSGNTIYF	.	TRBV30	.	TRBJ1-3
TGTGCCACCAGCCCAGGCTCTCGGGGGAATCAGCCCCAGCATTTT	CATSPGSRGNQPQHF	.	TRBV15	.	TRBJ1-5
TGCGCCAGCAGCGACAGGGTGGGAGGCTACACCTTC	CASSDRVGGYTF	.	TRBV4-1	TRBD1	TRBJ1-2
TGCAGCGTTTTGCAGGGGCTCTTTTATGGCTACACCTTC	CSVLQGLFYGYTF	.	TRBV29-1	.	TRBJ1-2
TGTGCCACCAGCAGAGAGAGGGGCAGTCAGCCCCAGCATTTT	CATSRERGSQPQHF	.	TRBV15	.	TRBJ1-5
TGTGCCAGCGGGACCAATCAGCCCCAGCATTTT	CASGTNQPQHF	.	TRBV27	.	TRBJ1-5
TGCAGCGGGAATGGGGTACTAGCGGGGGAAAACCAAGAGACCCAGTACTTC	CSGNGVLAGENQETQYF	.	TRBV29-1	TRBD2	TRBJ2-5
TGTGCCAGCAGCCAAGAAATAGCGGGGGGGGATGAGCAGTTCTTC	CASSQEIAGGDEQFF	.	TRBV14	TRBD2	TRBJ2-1
TGTGCCTGGAGTGTACCAGCGGGGGGGCTTGATACGCAGTATTTT	CAWSVPAGGLDTQYF	.	TRBV30	TRBD2	TRBJ2-3
TGTGCCTGGAGTGTAGGGGGCGGGATGACAGATACGCAGTATTTT	CAWSVGGGMTDTQYF	.	TRBV30	.	TRBJ2-3
TGTGCCTGGAGTGTAGGAGTTGAAGCTTTCTTT	CAWSVGVEAFF	few	TRBV30	.	TRBJ1-1
TGCAGCGTTGTGTGGGCAGGGCCTTCCTACGAGCAGTACTTC	CSVVWAGPSYEQYF	few	TRBV29-1	.	TRBJ2-7
TGCGCCAGCAGCCCCAAGGGACACACGAACACCGGGGAGCTGTTTTTT	CASSPKGHTNTGELFF	.	TRBV4-1	.	TRBJ2-2
TGTGCCAGCACCCAGACAGGGTTCTATGGCTACACCTTC	CASTQTGFYGYTF	once	TRBV9	TRBD1	TRBJ1-2
TGTGCCAGCAGTTCCATGACAGGGGGGGCCTATGGCTACACCTTC	CASSSMTGGAYGYTF	.	TRBV6-5	TRBD1	TRBJ1-2
TGTGCCAGCAGTGGTCAGAGGGGGATACCCTACGAGCAGTACTTC	CASSGQRGIPYEQYF	.	TRBV6-6	.	TRBJ2-7
TGCGCCAGCAGCCAAGATGACAGGGGGTTTAGACTGGGAGGCTACACCTTC	CASSQDDRGFRLGGYTF	.	TRBV4-1	TRBD1	TRBJ1-2
TGTGCCAGCAGAATGGACAGGGTTTTAGGTCAGCCCCAGCATTTT	CASRMDRVLGQPQHF	.	TRBV6-4	TRBD1	TRBJ1-5
TGTGCCAGCAGTGTTGGGGGTAATCAGCCCCAGCATTTT	CASSVGGNQPQHF	few	TRBV27	.	TRBJ1-5
TGCGCCAGCAGCCAGAAGGCGGCGGGTGAAGCTTTCTTT	CASSQKAAGEAFF	once	TRBV4-1	.	TRBJ1-1
TGCAGCGTTGAAGGGACAGGGGGCTCTGGAGGCGCCGGGGAGCTGTTTTTT	CSVEGTGGSGGAGELFF	.	TRBV29-1	TRBD1	TRBJ2-2
TGTGCCAGCAGCGTTACACAGGGGAACCAAGAGACCCAGTACTTC	CASSVTQGNQETQYF	once	TRBV9	TRBD1	TRBJ2-5
TGTGCCAGCAGCCAACATGCTTTGAGGTACCAAGAGACCCAGTACTTC	CASSQHALRYQETQYF	once	TRBV14	.	TRBJ2-5
TGCGCCAGCAGCCAAGAGCAGGGTCAACAGAATCAGCCCCAGCATTTT	CASSQEQGQQNQPQHF	.	TRBV4-1	.	TRBJ1-5
TGTGCCAGCAGTGCCGGGGGGTCAGAGACCCAGTACTTC	CASSAGGSETQYF	.	TRBV5-6	TRBD2	TRBJ2-5
TGTGCCAGCAGCGAAGAGGACAGGATCTACGGGGAGCTGTTTTTT	CASSEEDRIYGELFF	.	TRBV2	TRBD1	TRBJ2-2
TGCAGCGTTGAGTACCTTGGACAGGGTTCCTACGAGCAGTACTTC	CSVEYLGQGSYEQYF	.	TRBV29-1	TRBD1	TRBJ2-7
TGCGCCAGCAGCTTGCGCCAGGGAAGTCACGAGCAGTACTTC	CASSLRQGSHEQYF	few	TRBV5-1	.	TRBJ2-7
TGTGCCAGCAGCTTAGCGTGGCTTACCTACGAGCAGTACTTC	CASSLAWLTYEQYF	.	TRBV7-9	.	TRBJ2-7
TGTGCCAGCTCACTGTACGGGACACGTTTTATCTTTAACACTGAAGCTTTCTTT	CASSLYGTRFIFNTEAFF	.	TRBV18	.	TRBJ1-1
TGTGCCAGCAGCGGTAGCGGGGGGGCCGCAGATACGCAGTATTTT	CASSGSGGAADTQYF	.	TRBV9	TRBD2	TRBJ2-3
TGCAGCGTTGAAGGGGACAGGGTCTACAATGAGCAGTTCTTC	CSVEGDRVYNEQFF	.	TRBV29-1	TRBD1	TRBJ2-1
TGTGCCAGCAGCACCAGACTGAACACTGAAGCTTTCTTT	CASSTRLNTEAFF	.	TRBV7-6	.	TRBJ1-1
TGTGCCAGCAGCGTGGGCGCCGGGGCTGGGGCCAACGTCCTGACTTTC	CASSVGAGAGANVLTF	.	TRBV13	.	TRBJ2-6
TGCAGCGTTGAAGGAGGGTCAGGCACTGAAGCTTTCTTT	CSVEGGSGTEAFF	once	TRBV29-1	.	TRBJ1-1
TGTGCCAGCAGCCCCCAAGTTGGATATAGCAATCAGCCCCAGCATTTT	CASSPQVGYSNQPQHF	.	TRBV7-2	.	TRBJ1-5
TGCAGCGTTGAAGAGCGGGGGGGCCGCACAGATACGCAGTATTTT	CSVEERGGRTDTQYF	.	TRBV29-1	TRBD2	TRBJ2-3
TGCGCCAGCAGCTTTACCTTGCGATCGGAGACCCAGTACTTC	CASSFTLRSETQYF	once	TRBV5-1	.	TRBJ2-5
TGTGCCAGCAGCTCCCCGACCTACGAGCAGTACTTC	CASSSPTYEQYF	.	TRBV4-2	.	TRBJ2-7
TGTGCCGGCAGGCGGGGTGATACGCAGTATTTT	CAGRRGDTQYF	.	TRBV13	.	TRBJ2-3
TGTGCCAGCAGTGGAAGCAGGATGAACACTGAAGCTTTCTTT	CASSGSRMNTEAFF	many	TRBV25-1	.	TRBJ1-1
TGCAGCGCTGACTACGGGAACACCATATATTTT	CSADYGNTIYF	once	TRBV29-1	.	TRBJ1-3
TGTGCCAGCAGCCTCTTGGGACAGGGTGAGTCCCAGCATTTT	CASSLLGQGESQHF	few	TRBV7-8	TRBD1	TRBJ1-5
TGTGCCAGCAAGCCGCCGGGACAGGGAAATCAGCCCCAGCATTTT	CASKPPGQGNQPQHF	.	TRBV27	TRBD1	TRBJ1-5
TGCGCCAGCAGCCAAGGGTTGGGAGTGAACACTGAAGCTTTCTTT	CASSQGLGVNTEAFF	.	TRBV4-1	.	TRBJ1-1